The present T cell receptor beta chain was sequenced within a study of identifying expanded T cells in peripheral blood. Findings of the study overall: Clone count variance between approximately 2-week samples rose with total template count.

Healthy donors had no documented immune events, such as infections, while sampled. The germline gives CDR1 SGDLS, CDR2 YYNGEE. V was cut by 2 bases and J by 1 base, with 9 bases left in between. This CDR3 comprises 14 residues. Regarding this clone: The antigen is undetermined.

Only in-frame clones appear in the TCRdb table, and some are missing; sequencing was by immunoSEQ multiplex PCR. The data show around 130,000 clones, 86% seen once. This clonotype was obtained from a person aged 18-70 years in good health. Sequenced sample: blood. The chain combines TRBV9 with TRBJ1-2; D unclear. The CDR3 nucleotides read TGTGCCAGCAGCGTTGGCGGGAGTAACTATGGCTACACCTTC. Residues: CASSVGGSNYGYTF.